Listed here are 22 T cell receptor beta chains from one sample, sequenced in a study of type 1 regulatory T cells. Via MiXCR, TCRdb re-called the reads, giving one row per CDR3 protein. The sample yields about 100,000 distinct CDR3 sequences, roughly 31% seen once. Source material: CD4+ T cells, either the whole sample or a sorted fraction (not recorded which). These receptors originate from a human donor in good health.

The chain uses TRBV12-3 or TRBV12-4 and TRBJ2-1, with D hard to call. The CDR3 extends over 12 amino acids. V gave up 6 bases and J gave up 8 bases, with 11 bases separating them. The DNA of the CDR3 is TGTGCCAGCAGACCCCTCTCGGATGAGCAGTTCTTC. Its translation: CASRPLSDEQFF.

This clonotype was observed a handful of times. Since the CDR3 does not end with the conserved phenylalanine or tryptophan, this likely comes from a read error. Because the CDR3's place on the DNA is in doubt, the DNA is left out and the CDR3 is given as listed by TCRdb. The J gene is TRBJ2-7, the V gene TRBV30; TRBD2, the table's D call, was not compared with the DNA. The CDR3 is 9 residues long, ends included. Germline V gene sequence: CDR1 GTSNPN, CDR2 SVGIG (reference sequence). CDR3 residues: CAWASTFPH.

This clonotype was seen more than once but under ten times. The genes are TRBV7-3 and TRBJ2-6, with TRBD1 matching over 10 bases. The CDR3 length is 19 residues. Germline CDR1 SGHTA, CDR2 FQGTGA. Unmatched junction bases numbered 9, after V lost 4 bases and J lost 0 bases. The CDR3 nucleotides are TGTGCCAGCAGCTCCGGATGGACAGGGGGACCCTCTGGGGCCAACGTCCTGACTTTC. Amino acids: CASSSGWTGGPSGANVLTF.

This sequence joins TRBV25-1 and TRBJ1-1; no reliable D call. Between the trimmed V and J ends, which lost 1 base and 12 bases, there was a span of 9 bases. CDR3 size: 11 residues. Germline CDR1 and CDR2: MGHDK and SYGVNS. The CDR3 region is CASSESFFPFF. The CDR3 region has the DNA TGTGCCAGCAGTGAATCGTTTTTCCCTTTCTTT.

The chain is built from TRBV19 and TRBJ1-1, with a possible D match to TRBD1 (6 bases). Germline CDR1 is LNHDA and CDR2 is SQIVND (reference sequence). The CDR3 contains 12 residues. V dropped 2 bases and J dropped 10 bases, with 11 bases sitting between them. CDR3 nucleotide sequence: TGTGCCAGTAGTATATGGGGGCGAGGAGCTTTCTTT. Its protein is CASSIWGRGAFF.

The chain joins TRBV5-1 to TRBJ2-7; D might be TRBD1 or TRBD2, each matching 5 bases. CDR1 SGHRS and CDR2 YFSETQ come from the germline V gene. V dropped 0 bases and J dropped 4 bases, with 14 bases sitting between them. This CDR3 region has 15 residues. CDR3 DNA sequence: TGCGCCAGCAGCTTGGAAGGGGCCGGAGGATACGAGCAGTACTTC. Protein sequence: CASSLEGAGGYEQYF.

The gene calls are TRBV7-3 and TRBJ2-2; 12 nucleotides line up with TRBD2. The CDR3 is made up of 15 amino acids. V was clipped by 5 bases and J by 7 bases; unmatched bases: 5. Germline CDR1 SGHTA, CDR2 FQGTGA. This chain's CDR3 is CASSPGLAGIGELFF. In nucleotides, the CDR3 is TGTGCCAGCAGCCCCGGACTAGCGGGAATCGGGGAGCTGTTTTTT.

V and J are TRBV29-1 and TRBJ1-1; D unresolved. Trimming pared 1 base from V and 0 bases from J, leaving 6 bases between. This CDR3 region has 13 residues. CDR1 is SQVTM, CDR2 ANQGSEA, per germline. CDR3 protein: CSVEGRLNTEAFF. CDR3 bases: TGCAGCGTTGAAGGGCGGCTGAACACTGAAGCTTTCTTT.

This clonotype was seen many times. The chain uses TRBV20-1 and TRBJ2-6; 9 bases agree with TRBD1. Germline CDR1 reads DFQATT; CDR2 reads SNEGSKA (reference sequence). V was pared by 1 base and J by 1 base, with 8 bases of the junction left unmatched. The CDR3 spans 18 residues. The CDR3: CSARGQTGGVSGANVLTF. CDR3 DNA: TGCAGTGCTAGAGGCCAGACAGGGGGTGTTTCTGGGGCCAACGTCCTGACTTTC.

The chain combines TRBV2 with TRBJ2-1; 8 bases map to TRBD1. The CDR3 has 14 amino acids. V shed 6 bases, J shed 5 bases, and the junction held 6 bases outside the gene matches. Germline loops: CDR1 SNHLY, CDR2 FYNNEI. The CDR3, as DNA: TGTGCCAGCAGGGACAGGGCCGTAAACAATGAGCAGTTCTTC. This encodes CASRDRAVNNEQFF.

This chain connects TRBV5-1 to TRBJ1-4; possibly TRBD1 for D (5 bases). Trimming left V 7 bases short and J 5 bases short, with 12 bases between. In germline, CDR1 is SGHRS, CDR2 YFSETQ. There are 13 residues in the CDR3. The CDR3 DNA sequence: TGCGCCAGCCGAGAGGGGATCAATGAAAAACTGTTTTTT. This translates into CASREGINEKLFF. Full variable domain (remainder filled in from reference TRBV5-1 and TRBJ1-4): KAGVTQTPRYLIKTRGQQVTLSCSPISGHRSVSWYQQTPGQGLQFLFEYFSETQRNKGNFPGRFSGRQFSNSRSEMNVSTLELGDSALYLCASREGINEKLFFGSGTQLSVL.

The CDR3 spells CASSLGPTSTYEQYF. CDR3 bases: TGTGCCAGCAGTTTAGGACCCACCTCCACCTACGAGCAGTACTTC. The gene calls are TRBV27 and TRBJ2-7, with no clear D. The CDR3 is 15 amino acids. Trimming pared 2 bases from V and 2 bases from J, leaving 13 bases between. From germline, CDR1 is MNHEY and CDR2 SMNVEV (reference sequence).

This chain uses TRBV20-1 with TRBJ2-1, with 9 nucleotides matching TRBD1. Per germline, CDR1 DFQATT and CDR2 SNEGSKA (reference sequence). J lost 0 bases, V lost 5 bases, and 2 bases had no gene match. The CDR3 is made up of 14 amino acids. CDR3 residues: CSAPDRGSYNEQFF. In DNA form, the CDR3 reads TGCAGTGCTCCGGACAGGGGCTCCTACAATGAGCAGTTCTTC.

The gene calls are TRBV19 and TRBJ2-1; 11 nucleotides agree with TRBD2. From germline, CDR1 is LNHDA and CDR2 SQIVND (reference sequence). The junction had 10 bases not matched to a gene; V was cut back by 5 bases and J by 10 bases. The CDR3 totals 15 residues. CDR3 protein: CASSPSGRYLGEQFF. The CDR3 region has the DNA TGTGCCAGTAGTCCTAGCGGGAGGTATTTAGGCGAGCAGTTCTTC. Variable domain in full (rest from reference TRBV19 and TRBJ2-1): DGGITQSPKYLFRKEGQNVTLSCEQNLNHDAMYWYRQDPGQGLRLIYYSQIVNDFQKGDIAEGYSVSREKKESFPLTVTSAQKNPTAFYLCASSPSGRYLGEQFFGPGTRLTVL.

This CDR3 reads CASSPPGASMNEQFF. The DNA of the CDR3 is TGTGCCAGCAGTCCACCGGGGGCGTCAATGAATGAGCAGTTCTTC. The chain recombines TRBV28 with TRBJ2-1; the D gene could be TRBD1 or TRBD2 (6 bases each). CDR1 MDHEN and CDR2 SYDVKM come from the germline V gene. The CDR3 runs to 15 residues. V was cut by 5 bases and J by 7 bases, with 18 bases left in between.

The CDR3 sequence: CILRTGPEPPELFF. The CDR3 DNA is TGCATACTCCGGACAGGGCCCGAACCTCCGGAGCTGTTTTTT. The chain is built from TRBV20-1 and TRBJ2-2, with TRBD1 matching over 8 bases. The CDR3 covers 14 residues. Germline-derived CDR1 and CDR2 are DFQATT and SNEGSKA (reference sequence).

Only a few counts were recorded for this clonotype. The gene calls are TRBV20-1 and TRBJ2-3, with TRBD1 matching 7 bases. With V trimmed by 2 bases and J by 2 bases, 7 bases remained unmatched. The CDR3 spans 15 residues. CDR1 is DFQATT, CDR2 SNEGSKA, per germline (reference sequence). DNA for the CDR3: TGCAGTGCTAGAAAACCGGGACAGCTCACAGATACGCAGTATTTT. It codes for CSARKPGQLTDTQYF.

This clonotype showed up many times. The V call is TRBV6-2 or TRBV6-3, the J call TRBJ2-7; D is possibly TRBD1 or TRBD2 (5 bases each). CDR1 is MNHEY, CDR2 SVGEGT, per germline. There are 15 residues in the CDR3. The V and J ends lost 7 bases and 0 bases respectively, with 16 bases between them. The CDR3 protein is CASTLDPGTSYEQYF. CDR3 DNA sequence: TGTGCCAGCACCCTAGATCCCGGGACCTCCTACGAGCAGTACTTC.

The gene calls are TRBV5-1 and TRBJ2-5, with a tentative D call TRBD2 (6 bases). Trimming took 4 bases from V and 2 from J, leaving 15 bases between them. The CDR3 runs 15 residues. CDR1 SGHRS and CDR2 YFSETQ come from the germline V gene. CDR3 bases: TGCGCCAGCAGCGAATATAGCGGCCCACAAGAGACCCAGTACTTC. Amino acid sequence: CASSEYSGPQETQYF.

The V call is TRBV19, the J call TRBJ1-6; D not resolved. Germline V CDR1 and CDR2: LNHDA, SQIVND (reference sequence). This CDR3 is built from 12 residues. V lost 6 bases and J 10 bases, leaving 10 bases between the germline ends. CDR3 sequence reads: CASRLSESPLHF. In DNA, the CDR3 is TGTGCCAGTAGATTGTCGGAGTCACCCCTCCACTTT. Drawing the rest from reference TRBV19 and TRBJ1-6, the complete variable domain is DGGITQSPKYLFRKEGQNVTLSCEQNLNHDAMYWYRQDPGQGLRLIYYSQIVNDFQKGDIAEGYSVSREKKESFPLTVTSAQKNPTAFYLCASRLSESPLHFGNGTRLTVT.

This clonotype was observed a few times. The rearrangement links TRBV7-2 to TRBJ2-4; D ambiguous. The germline V gene has CDR1 SGHTA and CDR2 FQGNSA. V gave up 2 bases and J gave up 6 bases, with 11 bases separating them. The CDR3 runs to 14 residues. In DNA form, the CDR3 reads TGTGCCAGCAGCTTAAGGAGCTTCGGAAACATTCAGTACTTC. Protein: CASSLRSFGNIQYF. The variable domain in full, completed from reference TRBV7-2 and TRBJ2-4, reads GAGVSQSPSNKVTEKGKDVELRCDPISGHTALYWYRQSLGQGLEFLIYFQGNSAPDKSGLPSDRFSAERTGGSVSTLTIQRTQQEDSAVYLCASSLRSFGNIQYFGAGTRLSVL.

The chain couples TRBV5-5 to TRBJ1-2; D remains ambiguous. Germline lookup yields CDR1 SGHKS and CDR2 YYEKEE (reference sequence). V shed 0 bases and J shed 5 bases, with 2 bases lying between them. There are 11 residues in the CDR3. CDR3 amino acids: CASSLVYGYTF. In DNA, the CDR3 is TGTGCCAGCAGCTTGGTGTATGGCTACACCTTC. The whole variable domain, filled in from reference TRBV5-5 and TRBJ1-2, reads DAGVTQSPTHLIKTRGQQVTLRCSPISGHKSVSWYQQVLGQGPQFIFQYYEKEERGRGNFPDRFSARQFPNYSSELNVNALLLGDSALYLCASSLVYGYTFGSGTRLTVV.